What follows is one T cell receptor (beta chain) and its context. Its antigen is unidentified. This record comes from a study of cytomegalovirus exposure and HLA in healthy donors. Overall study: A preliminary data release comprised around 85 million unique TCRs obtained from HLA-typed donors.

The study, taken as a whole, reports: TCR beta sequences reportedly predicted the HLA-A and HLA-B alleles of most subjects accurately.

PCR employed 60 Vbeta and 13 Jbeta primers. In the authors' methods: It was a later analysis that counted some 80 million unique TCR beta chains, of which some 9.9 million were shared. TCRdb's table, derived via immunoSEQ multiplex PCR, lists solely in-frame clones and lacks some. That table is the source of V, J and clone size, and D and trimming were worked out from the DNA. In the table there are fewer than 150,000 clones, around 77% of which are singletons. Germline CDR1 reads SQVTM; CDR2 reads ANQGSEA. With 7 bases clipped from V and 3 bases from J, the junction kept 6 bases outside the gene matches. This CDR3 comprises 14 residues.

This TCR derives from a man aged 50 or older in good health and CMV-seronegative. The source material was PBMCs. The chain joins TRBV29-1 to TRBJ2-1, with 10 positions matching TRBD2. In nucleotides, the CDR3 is TGCAGCGCACAAACTAGCGGGAACTACAATGAGCAGTTCTTC. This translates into CSAQTSGNYNEQFF.